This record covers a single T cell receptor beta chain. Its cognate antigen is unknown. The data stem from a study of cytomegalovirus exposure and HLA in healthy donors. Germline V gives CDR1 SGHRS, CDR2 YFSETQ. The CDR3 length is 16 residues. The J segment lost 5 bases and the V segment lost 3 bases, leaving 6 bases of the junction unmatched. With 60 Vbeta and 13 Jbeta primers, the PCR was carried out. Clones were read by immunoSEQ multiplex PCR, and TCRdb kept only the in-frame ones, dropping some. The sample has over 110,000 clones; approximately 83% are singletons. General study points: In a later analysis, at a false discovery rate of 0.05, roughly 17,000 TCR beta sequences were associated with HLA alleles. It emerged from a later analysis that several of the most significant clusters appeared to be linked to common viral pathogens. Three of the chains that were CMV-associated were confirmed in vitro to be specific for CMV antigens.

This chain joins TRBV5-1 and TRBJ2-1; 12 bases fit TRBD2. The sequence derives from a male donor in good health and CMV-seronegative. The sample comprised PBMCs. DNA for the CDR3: TGCGCCAGCAGCTGGACTAGCGGGGCGGGGAACAATGAGCAGTTCTTC. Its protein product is CASSWTSGAGNNEQFF.